The rows below give T cell receptor beta chains drawn from one sample of a study of cytomegalovirus exposure and HLA in healthy donors. TCRdb's copy holds only in-frame clones and misses some; the assay was immunoSEQ multiplex PCR. The sample lists around 130,000 clones; about four fifths were seen once. Sequencing was carried out using PBMCs. These TCRs come from a man aged 30 to 39 in good health and CMV-seronegative. Each CDR3 is given with its conserved first and last residue.

V gene	J gene	CDR3 protein
TRBV11-2	TRBJ1-1	CASSPGEKVWAFF
TRBV5-1	TRBJ2-7	CASSLASGLNSEQYF
TRBV28	TRBJ2-7	CASRTRHEQYF
TRBV5-4	TRBJ2-6	CASSLSLPGANVLTF
TRBV7-9	TRBJ1-1	CASSLDRGFEAFF
TRBV27	TRBJ2-2	CASSLYPGTSGGGGELFF
TRBV11-2	TRBJ1-5	CASSNQTGSNQPQHF
TRBV7-9	TRBJ2-1	CASSLVWAGYYNEQFF
TRBV7-7	TRBJ2-3	CASSPGGRTDTQYF
TRBV6-1	TRBJ2-7	CASLSYEQYF
TRBV6-1	TRBJ1-5	CASSGGGINQPQHF
TRBV10-1	TRBJ2-1	CASSIGDNEQFF
TRBV6-5	TRBJ1-1	CASRYDMNTEAFF
TRBV5-1	TRBJ2-3	CASSWGLGGEVDTQYF
TRBV7-9	TRBJ2-3	CASSLGTSDTDTQYF
TRBV5-1	TRBJ2-1	CASSLTSGYYNEQFF
TRBV5-6	TRBJ2-7	CASSSRLYEQYF
TRBV27	TRBJ2-3	CASRLWGREGLSDTQYF
TRBV7-6	TRBJ2-2	CASSLARGGTGELFF
TRBV19	TRBJ1-1	CASSISQLNTEAFF
TRBV13	TRBJ2-3	CASSLEGGSTDTQYF
TRBV4-1	TRBJ2-5	CASSQDVRGGQSVETQYF
TRBV28	TRBJ2-3	CASTKGLYSTDTQYF
TRBV27	TRBJ1-1	CASSLRGGRNTEAFF
TRBV6-6	TRBJ2-1	CASSYGSGTGHEQFF
TRBV27	TRBJ1-2	CASRPRLASGYTF
TRBV27	TRBJ1-2	CASSSQRGGVYGYTF
TRBV10-3	TRBJ2-3	CAISDLDTQYF
TRBV6-5	TRBJ2-7	CASSSRTGAYYEQYF
TRBV6-5	TRBJ2-7	CASSTGAYEQYF
TRBV2	TRBJ2-7	CASSEQGQSYEQYF
TRBV28	TRBJ1-1	CASSLRGENTEAFF